Presented here are 5 T cell receptor beta chains from one specimen sequenced in a study of cytomegalovirus exposure and HLA in healthy donors. PCR involved 60 Vbeta and 13 Jbeta primers. Only in-frame clones appear in the TCRdb table, and some are missing; sequencing was by immunoSEQ multiplex PCR. The table includes around 190,000 clones, over 70% detected once. The sequenced sample was PBMCs. The receptor source for this set is a young woman in good health and CMV-seropositive.

The chain is built from TRBV11-2 and TRBJ2-6; D unresolved. The CDR3 is 17 residues long. V was cut by 0 bases and J by 0 bases, with 9 bases left in between. Germline V CDR1 and CDR2: SGHAT, FQNNGV. CDR3: CASSLDPPSSGANVLTF. The CDR3 DNA reads TGTGCCAGCAGCTTAGACCCCCCCAGCTCTGGGGCCAACGTCCTGACTTTC.

J is TRBJ2-3 and V is TRBV6-5; a weak D match, TRBD2 (7 bases). The germline V gene encodes CDR1 MNHEY and CDR2 SVGAGI. Trimming cost V 0 bases and J 4 bases, with 14 bases left between them. This CDR3 has 16 residues. CDR3 coding DNA: TGTGCCAGCAGTTACTCAGGGGGAGGGAAATCAGATACGCAGTATTTT. The encoded protein is CASSYSGGGKSDTQYF.

This clone was recorded only once. The genes are TRBV15 and TRBJ2-1; D is ambiguous. Germline CDR1 and CDR2: LNHNV and YYDKDF (reference sequence). The ends were cut back, 0 bases at V and 7 bases at J, with 7 bases in the middle. The CDR3 is 13 amino acids. CDR3 bases: TGTGCCACCAGCAGAGACCCTTCGAATGAGCAGTTCTTC. Residues: CATSRDPSNEQFF.

V and J are TRBV28 and TRBJ1-1; D possibly corresponds to TRBD1 (5 bases). This CDR3 is 13 amino acids long. Looked up from germline, CDR1 is MDHEN and CDR2 is SYDVKM. V lost 8 bases and J lost 5, with 15 bases in between. The CDR3 loop reads CASGGAGSTEAFF. Here the CDR3 DNA reads TGTGCCAGCGGAGGGGCAGGGAGTACTGAAGCTTTCTTT.

The V call is TRBV12-5, the J call TRBJ2-1, with 8 nucleotides matching TRBD2. V gave up 2 bases and J gave up 9 bases; unmatched junction bases: 9. Germline CDR1 LGHNT, CDR2 FRNRAP. This CDR3 has 15 residues. Here the CDR3 DNA reads TGTGCTAGTGGTTTGCAGGCGGGAGGACGTATTGAGCAGTTCTTC. As protein: CASGLQAGGRIEQFF.